A single sample is the source of the 17 T cell receptor beta chains below, sequenced in a study of T cells in Graves' hyperthyroidism and ophthalmopathy. The source material, RNA transcripts, was used to amplify TCR beta CDR3 regions. A set of HTBI primers served as the primers for a first-round RT-PCR of the TCR CDR3. TCRdb reanalysed the multiplex PCR reads using MiXCR and keeps one entry per CDR3 protein. The sample carries around 250,000 distinct CDR3 sequences, around 15% recorded once. Material: blood. The source of these receptors is a woman aged 18-29 years with Graves' ophthalmopathy.

The chain combines TRBV19 with TRBJ2-5, with D hard to call. The germline gives CDR1 LNHDA, CDR2 SQIVND (reference sequence). CDR3 length: 14 residues. The germline V and J ends were trimmed by 6 bases and 1 base, with 12 bases remaining between them. In DNA form, the CDR3 reads TGTGCCAGTAGCCCCGAGTATTTCCAAGAGACCCAGTACTTC. Translating it yields CASSPEYFQETQYF.

At least ten counts were recorded for this clonotype. The CDR3 DNA is TGTGCCAGCAGCCCCACGGGGTACCAAGAGACCCAGTACTTC. As protein: CASSPTGYQETQYF. The chain is built from TRBV7-6 and TRBJ2-5; D perhaps matches TRBD2 (5 bases). Trimming pared 5 bases from V and 0 bases from J, leaving 10 bases between. The CDR3 spans 14 residues. In germline, CDR1 is SGHVS, CDR2 FNYEAQ.

In its sample, this clonotype was seen many times. CDR3 sequence: CASSQLRISLQRTMNYGYTF. The CDR3 bases are TGTGCCAGCAGTCAACTAAGGATCTCCCTCCAGCGAACTATGAACTATGGCTACACCTTC. The rearrangement links TRBV28 to TRBJ1-2; D not resolved. Germline loops: CDR1 MDHEN, CDR2 SYDVKM. The CDR3 covers 20 residues. Trimming took off 5 bases at V and 2 bases at J, with 30 bases between the two ends.

This clonotype has at least ten counts. This chain's CDR3 is CSVDAGRAFF. CDR3 sequence (DNA): TGCAGCGTTGATGCGGGGCGAGCTTTCTTT. The chain carries TRBV29-1 and TRBJ1-1; a weak D match, TRBD1 (5 bases). Germline values: CDR1 SQVTM, CDR2 ANQGSEA. Trimming stripped 3 bases from V and 10 bases from J, with 9 bases between. The CDR3 sequence is 10 residues long.

The sample holds many counts of this clonotype. The chain couples TRBV2 to TRBJ2-6; D remains unclear. CDR1 SNHLY and CDR2 FYNNEI come from the germline V gene. This CDR3 is 13 amino acids long. V lost 7 bases to trimming and J lost 0 bases, with 4 bases between them. The CDR3 here is CASTGSGANVLTF. CDR3 sequence (DNA): TGTGCCAGCACGGGCTCTGGGGCCAACGTCCTGACTTTC.

Many counts were recorded for this clonotype. This chain links TRBV12-3 or TRBV12-4 with TRBJ2-7; D is uncertain. Trimming stripped 6 bases from V and 4 bases from J, with 13 bases between. This CDR3 is 13 amino acids long. The CDR3 is CASRTRDRYEQYF. CDR3 in DNA: TGTGCCAGCAGAACTCGAGATAGATACGAGCAGTACTTC.

This clonotype was seen ten or more times. The V call is TRBV20-1, the J call TRBJ2-7, with 7 bases fitting TRBD1. The CDR3 spans 12 residues. CDR1 and CDR2 (germline): DFQATT, SNEGSKA (reference sequence). V dropped 5 bases and J dropped 3; count of bases not matched to a gene: 4. The DNA of the CDR3 is TGCAGTGCTGGGGACAGCGACTACGAGCAGTACTTC. This translates into CSAGDSDYEQYF.

This clonotype came up many times. This chain joins TRBV13 and TRBJ2-1, with TRBD1 matching over 7 bases. V dropped 1 base and J dropped 6; count of bases not matched to a gene: 9. Germline CDR1 PRHDT, CDR2 FYEKMQ (reference sequence). The CDR3 loop spans 16 amino acids. DNA for the CDR3: TGTGCCAGCAGCTTAGATGGCAGGGGGTTTGGCAATGAGCAGTTCTTC. Amino acids: CASSLDGRGFGNEQFF.

The chain joins TRBV5-6 to TRBJ1-6; 10 bases align to TRBD1. The CDR3 is made up of 15 amino acids. The V gene's germline CDR1 is SGHDT and CDR2 YYEEEE. J gave up 6 bases and V 2 bases, and 2 bases lay outside the gene matches. The CDR3, as DNA: TGTGCCAGCAGCTTTGGGACAGGGGTTAATTCACCCCTCCACTTT. Translation: CASSFGTGVNSPLHF.

This clonotype was seen repeatedly, ten times or more. The V gene is TRBV7-3, the J gene TRBJ2-7, with D possibly TRBD2 on 6 matching bases. The CDR3 is made up of 14 amino acids. V lost 2 bases to trimming and J lost 3 bases, with 11 bases between them. Germline V gene sequence: CDR1 SGHTA, CDR2 FQGTGA. CDR3 sequence reads: CASSLGGAGYEQYF. CDR3 nucleotides: TGTGCCAGCAGCTTAGGCGGAGCGGGCTACGAGCAGTACTTC.

At least ten counts were recorded for this clonotype. V is TRBV7-6 and J is TRBJ2-3; TRBD2 matches 15 bases. In germline, CDR1 is SGHVS, CDR2 FNYEAQ. The CDR3 consists of 20 residues. J gave up 2 bases and V 5 bases, and 14 bases lay outside the gene matches. The DNA of the CDR3 is TGTGCCAGCAGCGTCGCCCCGGGACTAGCGGGAGGTATTACCACAGATACGCAGTATTTT. Protein: CASSVAPGLAGGITTDTQYF.

This rearrangement joins TRBV2 to TRBJ2-7; D unresolved. V dropped 10 bases and J dropped 2 bases, with 24 bases sitting between them. Germline V gene lookup returns CDR1 SNHLY and CDR2 FYNNEI. This CDR3 is built from 16 residues. CDR3 coding DNA: TGTGCCACCAATCCAAGAAAGACTCTCTTCACCTACGAGCAGTACTTC. Its translation is CATNPRKTLFTYEQYF.

In this sample, this clonotype turned up many times. This chain joins TRBV4-3 and TRBJ2-1, with 10 bases lining up with TRBD2. Germline CDR1 is LGHNA and CDR2 is YSLEER. This CDR3 has 17 residues. V shed 0 bases and J 4 bases; nucleotides not matched to a gene: 6. The CDR3 region is CASSQEKREGPYNEQFF. In DNA form, the CDR3 reads TGCGCCAGCAGCCAAGAGAAGCGGGAGGGCCCATACAATGAGCAGTTCTTC.

This sequence joins TRBV7-9 and TRBJ2-3; D is undetermined. The CDR3 runs 13 residues. V shed 5 bases and J shed 6 bases, with 12 bases lying between them. The germline V gene has CDR1 SEHNR and CDR2 FQNEAQ (reference sequence). The CDR3 nucleotides read TGTGCCAGCAGCCCCGGGTTTACGGATACGCAGTATTTT. Residues: CASSPGFTDTQYF.

This clonotype was counted ten times or more. In DNA, the CDR3 is TGTGCCAGCAGCCACAGACAGGGAAGGCCTGAAGCTTTCTTT. This gives the protein CASSHRQGRPEAFF. The chain uses TRBV5-6 and TRBJ1-1; 7 positions match TRBD1. The V gene end was trimmed by 4 bases and the J gene end by 6 bases; junction bases not matched to a gene: 9. The CDR3 has 14 residues. CDR1 and CDR2 (germline): SGHDT, YYEEEE.

On this clonotype: A much larger clone differs from this one at a single base, so this may be a read error. The chain recombines TRBV6-5 with TRBJ2-2; TRBD1 matches at 7 bases. The V and J ends lost 8 bases and 10 bases, in that order; junction bases with no gene match: 7. The CDR3 is made up of 12 amino acids. CDR1 and CDR2 (germline): MNHEY, SVGAGI. The CDR3 spells CASCLQGLELFF. The CDR3 nucleotides are TGTGCCAGCTGTTTACAGGGGTTGGAGCTGTTTTTT.

This clonotype was detected ten times or more. This chain links TRBV6-1 with TRBJ1-2; TRBD1 matches 8 bases. This CDR3 has 12 amino acids. V dropped 7 bases and J dropped 7; count of bases not matched to a gene: 5. The germline gives CDR1 MNHNS, CDR2 SASEGT. The CDR3 spells CASTQTGVGYTF. The CDR3 DNA is TGTGCCAGCACCCAGACAGGGGTTGGCTACACCTTC.